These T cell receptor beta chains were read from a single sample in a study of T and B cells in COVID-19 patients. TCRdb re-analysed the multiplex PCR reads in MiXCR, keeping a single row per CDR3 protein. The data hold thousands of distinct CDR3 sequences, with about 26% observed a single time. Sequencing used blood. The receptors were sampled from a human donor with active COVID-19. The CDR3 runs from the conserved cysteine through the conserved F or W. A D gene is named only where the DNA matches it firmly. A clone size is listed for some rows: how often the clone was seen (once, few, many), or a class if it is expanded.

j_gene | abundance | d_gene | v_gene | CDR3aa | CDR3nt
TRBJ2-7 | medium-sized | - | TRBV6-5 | CASSFSSSANYEQYF | TGTGCCAGCAGTTTTTCCTCTAGCGCTAACTACGAGCAGTACTTC
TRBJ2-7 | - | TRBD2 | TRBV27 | CASSLGLADSYEQYF | TGTGCCAGCAGTTTGGGACTAGCTGACTCCTACGAGCAGTACTTC
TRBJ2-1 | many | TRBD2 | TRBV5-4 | CASSLGAGGSYNEQFF | TGTGCCAGCAGCTTAGGGGCGGGAGGATCCTACAATGAGCAGTTCTTC
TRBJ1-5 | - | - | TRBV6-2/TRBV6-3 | CASLTGGLEDQPQHF | TGTGCCAGCCTTACGGGGGGGCTGGAGGATCAGCCCCAGCATTTT
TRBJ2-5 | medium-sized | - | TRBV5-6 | CASSLARRNKETQYF | TGTGCCAGCAGCTTGGCACGAAGGAATAAAGAGACCCAGTACTTC
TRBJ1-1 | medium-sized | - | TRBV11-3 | CASSPGGETEAFF | TGTGCCAGCAGCCCGGGTGGGGAAACTGAAGCTTTCTTT
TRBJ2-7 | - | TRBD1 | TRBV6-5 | CASRHGQGVYEQYF | TGTGCCAGCAGACACGGACAGGGTGTCTACGAGCAGTACTTC
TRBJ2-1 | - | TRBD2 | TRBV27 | CASSFGTSGSHNEQFF | TGTGCCAGCAGTTTCGGGACTAGCGGGTCCCACAATGAGCAGTTCTTC
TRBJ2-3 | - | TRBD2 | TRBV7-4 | CASSLLAGVDTQYF | TGTGCCAGCAGCTTACTAGCGGGGGTCGATACGCAGTATTTT
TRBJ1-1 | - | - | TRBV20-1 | CSAGGLENSATEAFF | TGCAGTGCTGGGGGGCTCGAGAATAGCGCGACTGAAGCTTTCTTT
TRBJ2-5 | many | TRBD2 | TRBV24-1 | CATSDPGTSGRAQYF | TGTGCCACCAGTGACCCCGGGACTAGCGGGAGGGCCCAGTACTTC
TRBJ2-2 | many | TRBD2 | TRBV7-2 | CASSRAVTSASGELFF | TGTGCCAGCAGCAGAGCGGTGACTAGCGCGAGCGGGGAGCTGTTTTTT
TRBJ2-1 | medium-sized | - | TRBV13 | CASSPLGGGNEQFF | TGTGCCAGCAGCCCACTAGGCGGCGGCAATGAGCAGTTCTTC
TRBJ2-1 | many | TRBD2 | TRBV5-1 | CASSIRTSGSNEQFF | TGCGCCAGCAGCATAAGGACTAGCGGGAGCAATGAGCAGTTCTTC
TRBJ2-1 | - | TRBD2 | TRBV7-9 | CASSLGLAGVKAEQFF | TGTGCCAGCAGCTTGGGACTAGCGGGAGTCAAGGCTGAGCAGTTCTTC
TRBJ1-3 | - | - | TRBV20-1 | CSALTGRNSGNTIYF | TGCAGTGCTTTAACCGGACGGAACTCTGGAAACACCATATATTTT
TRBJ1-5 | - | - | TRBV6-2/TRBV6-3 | CASSYSSSGAQPQHF | TGTGCCAGCAGTTACTCGAGTTCGGGGGCCCAGCCCCAGCATTTT
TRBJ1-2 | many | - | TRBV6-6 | CASTKQGSYGYTF | TGTGCCAGCACCAAACAGGGATCCTATGGCTACACCTTC
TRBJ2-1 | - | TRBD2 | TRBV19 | CASRRTSGAYSYNEQFF | TGTGCCAGTAGACGGACTAGCGGGGCTTACTCCTACAATGAGCAGTTCTTC
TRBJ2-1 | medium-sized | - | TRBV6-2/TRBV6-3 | CASSRLTYNEQFF | TGTGCCAGCAGTCGCCTAACGTACAATGAGCAGTTCTTC
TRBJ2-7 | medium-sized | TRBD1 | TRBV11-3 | CASNDRGVDEQYF | TGTGCCAGCAACGACAGGGGGGTTGACGAGCAGTACTTC
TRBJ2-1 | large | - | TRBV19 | CASSPRTAYNEQFF | TGTGCCAGTAGCCCGAGGACAGCCTACAATGAGCAGTTCTTC
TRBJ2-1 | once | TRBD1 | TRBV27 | CASSGDRGPKQFF | TGTGCCAGCAGTGGGGACAGGGGGCCAAAGCAGTTCTTC
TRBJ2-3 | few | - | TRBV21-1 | CASSKGVPDTQYF | TGTGCCAGCAGCAAAGGGGTCCCAGATACGCAGTATTTT
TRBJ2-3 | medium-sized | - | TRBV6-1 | CASTITGTSTDTQYF | TGTGCCAGCACCATCACGGGAACTAGCACAGATACGCAGTATTTT
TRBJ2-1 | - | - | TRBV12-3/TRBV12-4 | CASSAAANEQFF | TGTGCCAGCTCGGCGGCGGCCAATGAGCAGTTCTTC
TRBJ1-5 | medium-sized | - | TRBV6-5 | CASSYSSEGHQPQHF | TGTGCCAGCAGTTACTCATCCGAGGGCCATCAGCCCCAGCATTTT
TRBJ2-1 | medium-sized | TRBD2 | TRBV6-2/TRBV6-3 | CASSYVGLSNNEQFF | TGTGCCAGCAGTTACGTGGGACTAAGTAACAATGAGCAGTTCTTC
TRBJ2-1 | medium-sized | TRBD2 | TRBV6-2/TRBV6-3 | CASSYPASGSGSYNEQFF | TGTGCCAGCAGTTACCCAGCTAGCGGGAGTGGATCCTACAATGAGCAGTTCTTC
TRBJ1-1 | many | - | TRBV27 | CASSTRQMGFARTEAFF | TGTGCCAGCAGTACCCGCCAGATGGGCTTTGCTAGAACTGAAGCTTTCTTT
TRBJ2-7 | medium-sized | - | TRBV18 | CASSPPLTKEDWNEQYF | TGTGCCAGCTCACCACCCCTAACAAAGGAGGATTGGAACGAGCAGTACTTC
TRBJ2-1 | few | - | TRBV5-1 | CASSLDGPEFF | TGTGCCAGCAGCTTAGATGGTCCCGAGTTCTTC
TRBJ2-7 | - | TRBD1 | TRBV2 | CASTLEGGTYEQYF | TGTGCCAGCACGCTCGAAGGGGGCACCTACGAGCAGTACTTC
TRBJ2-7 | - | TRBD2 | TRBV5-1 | CASRGTRGRNEQYF | TGCGCCAGCAGGGGGACTAGGGGACGCAACGAGCAGTACTTC
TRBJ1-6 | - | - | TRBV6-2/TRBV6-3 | CASNSRDGSSYNSPLHF | TGTGCCAGCAATAGCCGGGACGGAAGCTCCTATAATTCACCCCTCCACTTT
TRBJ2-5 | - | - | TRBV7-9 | CASSLASGVETQYF | TGTGCCAGCAGCTTAGCGTCGGGGGTTGAGACCCAGTACTTC
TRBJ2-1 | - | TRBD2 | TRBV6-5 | CASGTSGNEQFF | TGTGCCAGCGGGACTAGCGGCAATGAGCAGTTCTTC
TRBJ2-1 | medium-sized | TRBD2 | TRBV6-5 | CASGTSGSNEQFF | TGTGCCAGCGGGACTAGCGGGTCCAATGAGCAGTTCTTC
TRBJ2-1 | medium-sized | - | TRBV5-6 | CASSLAGVTYNEQFF | TGTGCCAGCAGCTTGGCGGGAGTCACCTACAATGAGCAGTTCTTC
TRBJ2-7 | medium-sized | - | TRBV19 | CASSNNREKQYF | TGTGCCAGTAGTAATAATAGGGAAAAGCAGTACTTC
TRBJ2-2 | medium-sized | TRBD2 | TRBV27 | CASSPISGANTGELFF | TGTGCCAGCAGTCCAATCAGCGGGGCGAACACCGGGGAGCTGTTTTTT
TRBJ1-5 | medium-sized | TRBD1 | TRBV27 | CASSLGQGGQPQHF | TGTGCCAGCAGTTTAGGACAGGGGGGACAGCCCCAGCATTTT
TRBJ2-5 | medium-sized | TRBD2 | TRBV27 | CASSLSEAGRETQYF | TGTGCCAGCAGTTTGTCCGAAGCGGGAAGGGAGACCCAGTACTTC
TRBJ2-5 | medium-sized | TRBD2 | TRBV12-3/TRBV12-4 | CASSLAGAEETQYF | TGTGCCAGCAGTCTAGCGGGGGCTGAAGAGACCCAGTACTTC
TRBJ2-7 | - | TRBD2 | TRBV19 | CASSCGTSAEQYF | TGTGCCAGTAGTTGTGGGACTAGCGCCGAGCAGTACTTC